This record looks at one TCR beta chain sequence and its context. Its antigen is not yet known. Base qualities are not recorded, but no much larger clone differs from it by a single base. TCRbeta CDR3 regions were sequenced with the immunoSEQ Assay. After extraction, genomic DNA underwent amplification by bias-controlled multiplex PCR, followed by high-throughput sequencing. The authors processed their data as follows. To quantify the absolute abundance of each unique TCRbeta CDR3 region, sequences were collapsed and filtered. T cell fraction was estimated by normalizing TCRbeta template counts to usable DNA, which was measured by amplifying reference genes present in all nucleated cells. Repertoire TCRs were annotated as SARS-CoV-2-specific when V gene, CDR3 amino acid sequence and J gene were exactly matched to a known reactive TCR set. The reference SARS-CoV-2 TCR set came from MIRA and was filtered for enrichment in COVID-19-positive ImmuneCODE repertoires, removing public or cross-reactive TCRs. Drawing on the MIRA antigens, annotated TCRs were analysed further at the level of specific ORF or position within ORF. Breadth was defined as annotated unique rearrangements over total unique productive rearrangements; depth was the summed frequency of those rearrangements. Group comparisons of TCR breadth used two-sided Wilcoxon rank-sum tests. TCRdb retrieved this table from immuneACCESS and kept in-frame rearrangements only. Not all clones are present; in checked studies, unresolved V genes account for under half, and no reason is known for the remainder. V, J and clone size are those of that table, while D and trimming were read from the DNA. Recorded for this sample are 300,000 to 400,000 clones; around 89% of them occurred a single time. The ten most abundant clones make up 5.5% to 7% of the sample.

The data were taken from a study of Ad26.COV2.S vaccination and SARS-CoV-2 variants (dated by TCRdb to about 2021). With respect to the entire study: Vaccine-arm donors were drawn from COV1001, a multicentre, randomized, double-blind, placebo-controlled phase I-IIa trial of Ad26.COV2.S in healthy adults. Ad26.COV2.S was administered intramuscularly at a dose of 5x10^10 or 1x10^11 viral particles, either as one shot or as two shots given 56 days apart. Sequencing of the TCRbeta repertoire served to evaluate the specificity and breadth of SARS-CoV-2-reactive T cell receptors following Ad26.COV2.S vaccination. The TCR-sequenced set comprised approximately 32 samples: about 19 Ad26.COV2.S vaccine recipients, 5 placebo recipients and 8 SARS-CoV-2 convalescent individuals. Participants in the trial were split at random into five groups of five each, receiving low-dose or high-dose Ad26.COV2.S once or twice, or else placebo on both occasions. Investigators did not know the trial group allocation while performing experiments and assessing outcomes.

Study-level results and caveats: Non-spike TCR breadth was comparable between vaccine and placebo recipients, consistent with the vaccine containing only spike. It was noted by the authors that total T cell responses may have been underestimated by the TCR breadth and depth analyses. The study was not powered for comparison of responses between vaccine doses or regimens. After vaccination, substantial breadth of spike-specific CD8+ and CD4+ T cell responses was reported. Compared with placebo recipients, Ad26.COV2.S recipients showed higher spike-specific TCR breadth (P = 0.0014).

Read against the paper, the sample's treatment or condition label means: around 19 received Ad26.COV2.S at low or high dose, single or two shots; roughly 5 received placebo; per-sample allocation not given. Repertoires of vaccine and placebo recipients were sequenced from samples taken on day 63 after the first injection. Between 29 July and 7 August 2020, Cohort 1b enrolled some 25 adults aged 18-55 years at one site in Boston, USA. As a vaccine, Ad26.COV2.S was a replication-incompetent adenovirus type 26 vector that expressed a prefusion-stabilized SARS-CoV-2 spike protein derived from the original Wuhan strain. From a lookup of the germline V gene (reference sequence), CDR1 and CDR2 are GTSNPN and SVGIG. The cysteine opens and the phenylalanine closes a CDR3 of 18 amino acids. Only the CDR3 portion is preserved as DNA: 54 bases, with reading frame beginning at the first base. The V end loses 2 bases and the J end loses 2 bases, and a stretch of 22 bases separates them.

The sequencing used peripheral blood, collected in a trial of Ad26.COV2.S vaccine versus placebo. Rearrangement joined TRBV30 to TRBJ1-5; the D gene is perhaps TRBD1, on 5 matching bases. The receptor's source is a person between 18 and 59 years old who received the Ad26.COV2.S COVID-19 vaccine or a placebo. This receptor carries the CDR3 CAWSSGRGQYGGNQPQHF. In nucleotides, the sequence is TGTGCCTGGAGTAGTGGGAGGGGTCAGTACGGGGGCAATCAGCCCCAGCATTTT.